This is a list of T cell receptor beta chains from one sample in a study of PD-L1 blockade in urothelial cancer. Profiled with immunoSEQ multiplex PCR; TCRdb holds only in-frame clones, not every one. The sample consists of 38,000 or so clones, around 83% of them appearing once. Sample: PBMCs, taken around atezolizumab (anti-PD-L1) treatment. These receptors all stem from a man in his 60s with urothelial cancer. Each CDR3 is given with its conserved first and last residue. Fields, in order: J gene, clone size, V gene, D gene, CDR3 protein, CDR3 DNA. A D gene is named only where the DNA matches it firmly. Clone size, where shown, is once, few, many, or a class for clones that have expanded.

TRBJ1-6	few	TRBV10-3	.	CAIRQTESNSPLHF	TGTGCCATCAGGCAGACAGAGAGCAATTCACCCCTCCACTTT
TRBJ2-5	.	TRBV18	TRBD2	CASSPSGSRGETQYF	TGTGCCAGCTCACCCAGCGGGAGTAGAGGAGAGACCCAGTACTTC
TRBJ1-6	.	TRBV28	TRBD1	CASSLSVGTGAGSPLHF	TGTGCCAGCAGTCTTAGCGTCGGGACAGGGGCCGGTTCACCCCTCCACTTT
TRBJ2-5	once	TRBV15	.	CATSRDLGAAQTQYF	TGTGCCACCAGCAGAGATCTGGGGGCCGCCCAGACCCAGTACTTC
TRBJ1-4	.	TRBV28	.	CASSARDTEKLFF	TGTGCCAGTTCCGCCAGGGATACGGAAAAACTGTTTTTT
TRBJ1-1	.	TRBV15	TRBD1	CATSRAPGGEAFF	TGTGCCACCAGCAGAGCTCCAGGGGGCGAAGCTTTCTTT
TRBJ2-1	once	TRBV11-2	TRBD2	CASSSGLAVKDEQFF	TGTGCCAGCAGCTCGGGACTAGCGGTTAAGGATGAGCAGTTCTTC
TRBJ2-2	.	TRBV19	TRBD2	CASTSGVNTGELFF	TGTGCCAGTACTAGCGGGGTGAACACCGGGGAGCTGTTTTTT
TRBJ2-3	few	TRBV7-2	.	CASSSSTDTQYF	TGTGCCAGCAGCTCGTCGACAGATACGCAGTATTTT
TRBJ2-7	.	TRBV5-1	TRBD1	CASSPGTVDEQYF	TGCGCCAGCAGCCCCGGGACAGTCGACGAGCAGTACTTC
TRBJ1-2	.	TRBV29-1	.	CSVEDLDRRFGYTF	TGCAGCGTTGAAGACCTAGACAGGCGCTTTGGCTACACCTTC
TRBJ2-1	.	TRBV6-5	TRBD2	CASSAPGGSYNEQFF	TGTGCCAGCAGTGCCCCGGGGGGGTCCTACAATGAGCAGTTCTTC
TRBJ2-7	.	TRBV11-1	.	CASSLADSTGTYEQYF	TGTGCCAGCAGCTTAGCGGACAGCACGGGGACCTACGAGCAGTACTTC
TRBJ2-5	.	TRBV7-2	.	CASSPGSTQETQYF	TGTGCCAGCAGTCCCGGGAGCACACAAGAGACCCAGTACTTC
TRBJ2-6	once	TRBV19	TRBD2	CAGRALGANVLTF	TGTGCCGGGAGGGCCCTCGGGGCCAACGTCCTGACTTTC
TRBJ1-1	.	TRBV6-5	.	CASSYAGGRDTEAFF	TGTGCCAGCAGTTACGCCGGGGGAAGGGACACTGAAGCTTTCTTT
TRBJ2-1	.	TRBV7-8	.	CASSLVERSYNEQFF	TGTGCCAGCAGCTTAGTCGAGCGTTCCTACAATGAGCAGTTCTTC
TRBJ2-1	.	TRBV5-4	.	CASSLALSGGNEQFF	TGTGCCAGCAGCTTGGCCCTTTCAGGGGGGAATGAGCAGTTCTTC
TRBJ1-4	.	TRBV6-6	.	CASSQRRQLNEKLFF	TGTGCCAGCAGCCAACGGCGACAGTTAAATGAAAAACTGTTTTTT
TRBJ1-2	.	TRBV6-5	.	CASSLGDGYTF	TGTGCCAGCAGTTTGGGAGACGGCTACACCTTC
TRBJ2-5	.	TRBV19	TRBD1	CASSRDSTGAYQETQYF	TGTGCCAGTAGTAGGGACAGTACCGGCGCCTACCAAGAGACCCAGTACTTC
TRBJ2-3	once	TRBV19	TRBD2	CASSVRAGDRMTDTQYF	TGTGCCAGTAGTGTCCGAGCGGGGGACCGTATGACAGATACGCAGTATTTT
TRBJ2-3	.	TRBV29-1	TRBD2	CSFETGTSPTDTQYF	TGCAGCTTTGAGACCGGGACTAGTCCCACAGATACGCAGTATTTT
TRBJ2-7	.	TRBV5-4	.	CASSLEPDYSYEQYF	TGTGCCAGCAGCTTGGAACCAGACTACTCCTACGAGCAGTACTTC
TRBJ2-4	.	TRBV28	.	CASRRGQGFAKNIQYF	TGTGCCAGCAGGCGGGGGCAAGGGTTCGCCAAAAACATTCAGTACTTC
TRBJ2-7	.	TRBV2	.	CASSEPRGGLYEQYF	TGTGCCAGCAGTGAACCCAGGGGAGGGCTTTACGAGCAGTACTTC
TRBJ2-7	once	TRBV21-1	.	CASSKGSSGNSYEQYF	TGTGCCAGCAGCAAGGGGAGTAGCGGGAACTCCTACGAGCAGTACTTC
TRBJ2-5	once	TRBV2	TRBD1	CASGDRGGETQYF	TGTGCCAGCGGGGACAGGGGCGGGGAGACCCAGTACTTC
TRBJ2-7	.	TRBV4-3	.	CASSQDSRYEQYF	TGCGCCAGCAGCCAAGATAGTAGATACGAGCAGTACTTC
TRBJ1-6	.	TRBV5-5	TRBD1	CASSLDRGVDNSPLHF	TGTGCCAGCAGCTTGGACAGGGGTGTTGATAATTCACCCCTCCACTTT
TRBJ2-2	.	TRBV5-1	TRBD2	CASSLQPSGSTGELFF	TGCGCCAGCAGCTTGCAGCCTAGCGGGAGCACCGGGGAGCTGTTTTTT
TRBJ2-2	few	TRBV5-1	TRBD1	CASSATGMTGELFF	TGCGCCAGCAGCGCGACAGGGATGACCGGGGAGCTGTTTTTT
TRBJ2-1	.	TRBV6-1	TRBD2	CASSEVVAGQFF	TGTGCCAGCAGTGAAGTAGTAGCGGGACAGTTCTTC
TRBJ2-1	.	TRBV5-6	TRBD2	CASSFSGGSDEQFF	TGTGCCAGCAGCTTTAGCGGGGGAAGCGATGAGCAGTTCTTC
TRBJ2-7	.	TRBV18	.	CASSPLGGEQYF	TGTGCCAGCTCACCCCTAGGTGGCGAGCAGTACTTC
TRBJ1-5	once	TRBV28	TRBD1	CASTDLIQGAGNQPQHF	TGTGCCAGCACCGACCTTATACAGGGGGCCGGCAATCAGCCCCAGCATTTT
TRBJ2-1	once	TRBV9	.	CASSVGGEQFF	TGTGCCAGCAGCGTAGGAGGTGAGCAGTTCTTC
TRBJ1-1	.	TRBV6-6	TRBD1	CASSSPDRGDSSEAFF	TGTGCCAGCAGTTCCCCGGACAGGGGGGATAGTTCTGAAGCTTTCTTT
TRBJ1-6	.	TRBV7-9	.	CASSSGTLDYSPLHF	TGTGCCAGCAGCTCAGGGACATTAGACTATTCACCCCTCCACTTT
TRBJ1-3	once	TRBV9	.	CASSVEVLRGNTIYF	TGTGCCAGCAGCGTAGAGGTCTTGAGGGGAAACACCATATATTTT
TRBJ2-3	.	TRBV27	.	CASSPSFAGVTDTQYF	TGTGCCAGCAGTCCCAGTTTTGCGGGTGTAACAGATACGCAGTATTTT
TRBJ2-2	.	TRBV4-3	.	CASSQDGINTGELFF	TGCGCCAGCAGCCAAGATGGCATCAACACCGGGGAGCTGTTTTTT
TRBJ2-1	.	TRBV2	.	CASSTGLPYEQFF	TGTGCCAGCAGTACAGGGTTGCCTTATGAGCAGTTCTTC
TRBJ1-2	.	TRBV28	TRBD1	CASSPYRTGGSYGYTF	TGTGCCAGCAGTCCCTATAGGACAGGGGGAAGCTATGGCTACACCTTC
TRBJ1-5	.	TRBV5-6	.	CASSLGGGYQPQHF	TGTGCCAGCAGCTTGGGGGGGGGCTATCAGCCCCAGCATTTT
TRBJ2-7	.	TRBV6-1	TRBD1	CASSLGQLSYEQYF	TGTGCCAGCAGCCTGGGACAGCTCTCCTACGAGCAGTACTTC